The text below deals with one TCR beta chain. This sample is part of a study of blood T cell repertoires in COVID-19. Study background: Whether acute or convalescent, the COVID-19 samples came from the United States, Italy and Spain. PBMCs, B-cell-depleted T cells, or T cells were the source of the cDNA or gDNA that made up the material.

Germline values: CDR1 SEHNR, CDR2 FQNEAQ (reference sequence). The CDR3 covers 14 residues. After removal of 1 base from V and 4 bases from J, the junction contained 1 base not matched to a gene. Only in-frame clones appear in the TCRdb table, and some are missing; sequencing was by immunoSEQ multiplex PCR. The data show 30,000 to 40,000 clones, 84% seen once. Specimen: peripheral blood. The receptor comes from a man aged 60 to 69 with COVID-19, enrolled during active disease. J is TRBJ1-5 and V is TRBV7-9; 7 nucleotides agree with TRBD1. This chain's CDR3 is CASSLDRGNQPQHF. The CDR3, as DNA: TGTGCCAGCAGCTTAGACAGGGGAAATCAGCCCCAGCATTTT.